These 4 T cell receptor beta chains came from one sample sequenced in a study of CD8 T cells in Susac syndrome. An input of 0.5 to 1 ug of RNA was subjected to reverse transcription using random hexamers. MiXCR, applied by TCRdb to the immunoSEQ multiplex PCR reads, yields one record per CDR3 protein. The data contain fewer than 150,000 distinct CDR3 sequences, approximately 95% of them singletons. Sequenced: CD8+ T cells from PBMCs. These TCRs come from a human donor in good health.

The V call is TRBV29-1, the J call TRBJ2-5; D remains unclear. Trimming pared 4 bases from V and 2 bases from J, leaving 8 bases between. Germline CDR1 and CDR2: SQVTM and ANQGSEA. The CDR3 sequence is 12 residues long. Here the CDR3 DNA reads TGCAGCGTTGGCTCAGATCAAGAGACCCAGTACTTC. Its translation: CSVGSDQETQYF.

The chain recombines TRBV27 with TRBJ2-2; D is unresolved. V was cut by 3 bases and J by 0 bases, with 11 bases left in between. Germline V gives CDR1 MNHEY, CDR2 SMNVEV (reference sequence). The length of the CDR3 is 16 residues. CDR3 in amino acids: CASSFTARTNTGELFF. As DNA, the CDR3 is TGTGCCAGCAGTTTTACGGCCAGGACGAACACCGGGGAGCTGTTTTTT.

The chain carries TRBV15 and TRBJ2-1, with 10 bases aligning to TRBD2. There are 14 residues in the CDR3. In germline, CDR1 is LNHNV, CDR2 YYDKDF (reference sequence). Trimming removed 2 bases from V and 6 bases from J; junction bases left unmatched: 1. The CDR3 nucleotides are TGTGCCACCAGCAGAAGGACTAGCGGCAATGAGCAGTTCTTC. Amino acids: CATSRRTSGNEQFF.

This chain connects TRBV7-9 to TRBJ2-1; 10 bases agree with TRBD1. The CDR3 extends over 14 amino acids. CDR1 is SEHNR, CDR2 FQNEAQ, per germline (reference sequence). Trimming at V came to 3 bases and at J to 9 bases, leaving 5 bases not matched to a gene. CDR3 bases: TGTGCCAGCAGCTTCCCGGGACAGGGGAGTGAGCAGTTCTTC. Its translation: CASSFPGQGSEQFF.